Listed below are T cell receptor beta chains from one sample, sequenced in a study of cytomegalovirus exposure and HLA in healthy donors. The method was immunoSEQ multiplex PCR; TCRdb's version includes in-frame clones alone and lacks a portion of them. The table shows 200,000 to 250,000 clones, with approximately 87% occurring only once. Material: PBMCs. These receptors were obtained from a human donor in good health. The CDR3 runs from the conserved cysteine through the conserved F or W. The order of the fields is V gene, J gene, clone size, D gene, CDR3 DNA, CDR3 protein. A D gene is named only where the DNA matches it firmly. Clone size appears in some rows only: once, few, many, or a class for an expanded clone.

V gene: TRBV6-1
J gene: TRBJ2-7
clone size: NA
D gene: TRBD2
CDR3 DNA: TGTGCCAGCAGTGAAGCGGGACTAGCGGGAGGCCGCGAGCAGTACTTC
CDR3 protein: CASSEAGLAGGREQYF

V gene: TRBV28
J gene: TRBJ1-1
clone size: NA
D gene: NA
CDR3 DNA: TGTGCCAGCAGTTCATACACTGAAGCTTTCTTT
CDR3 protein: CASSSYTEAFF

V gene: TRBV27
J gene: TRBJ1-5
clone size: few
D gene: NA
CDR3 DNA: TGTGCCAGCAGTTTAAGTCTCTTAGCTCAGCCCCAGCATTTT
CDR3 protein: CASSLSLLAQPQHF

V gene: TRBV28
J gene: TRBJ1-2
clone size: NA
D gene: TRBD1
CDR3 DNA: TGTGCCAGCGGACTACAGGGGGCGAACACCTTC
CDR3 protein: CASGLQGANTF

V gene: TRBV29-1
J gene: TRBJ2-5
clone size: NA
D gene: TRBD1
CDR3 DNA: TGCAGCGTTGGCCGGACAGGACAAATCCAAGAGACCCAGTACTTC
CDR3 protein: CSVGRTGQIQETQYF

V gene: TRBV6-4
J gene: TRBJ2-6
clone size: once
D gene: TRBD1
CDR3 DNA: TGTGCCAGCAGTGACGGAGTCCCGAGAACGGACAGGGACCTCAACTCTGGGGCCAACGTCCTGACTTTC
CDR3 protein: CASSDGVPRTDRDLNSGANVLTF

V gene: TRBV4-2
J gene: TRBJ1-2
clone size: NA
D gene: TRBD1
CDR3 DNA: TGTGCCAGCAGCCAATTTGACAGGGGCGCTAACTATGGCTACACCTTC
CDR3 protein: CASSQFDRGANYGYTF

V gene: TRBV2
J gene: TRBJ2-1
clone size: NA
D gene: TRBD2
CDR3 DNA: TGTGCCAGCAGTAATAGCGGGAGTCAAGGTGAGCAGTTCTTC
CDR3 protein: CASSNSGSQGEQFF

V gene: TRBV10-3
J gene: TRBJ2-7
clone size: NA
D gene: NA
CDR3 DNA: TGTGCCATCGGCTCCCGGGTCCCCTACGAGCAGTATTTC
CDR3 protein: CAIGSRVPYEQYF

V gene: TRBV18
J gene: TRBJ1-5
clone size: NA
D gene: NA
CDR3 DNA: TGTGCCAGCTCACCACAAAGGGCCCCGCGGGATCAGCCCCAGCATTTT
CDR3 protein: CASSPQRAPRDQPQHF

V gene: TRBV4-1
J gene: TRBJ2-7
clone size: once
D gene: NA
CDR3 DNA: TGCGCCAGCAGCCCACCTACAGGGCTCTCCTACGAGCAGTACTTC
CDR3 protein: CASSPPTGLSYEQYF

V gene: TRBV27
J gene: TRBJ2-7
clone size: NA
D gene: TRBD2
CDR3 DNA: TGTGCCAGCTCCCGCCGCGGGGCTAGCGGGAGGTACGAGCAGTACTTC
CDR3 protein: CASSRRGASGRYEQYF

V gene: TRBV6-1
J gene: TRBJ2-1
clone size: NA
D gene: NA
CDR3 DNA: TGTGCCAGCATGAGGGACACCCTGAACAATGAGCAGTTCTTC
CDR3 protein: CASMRDTLNNEQFF

V gene: TRBV7-2
J gene: TRBJ2-7
clone size: few
D gene: NA
CDR3 DNA: TGTGCCAGCAGCTTACAGGGGCTGAGGGAGCAGTACTTC
CDR3 protein: CASSLQGLREQYF

V gene: TRBV4-2
J gene: TRBJ1-1
clone size: few
D gene: NA
CDR3 DNA: TGTGCCAGCAGCCAAGACCGGGGGAACACTGAAGCTTTCTTT
CDR3 protein: CASSQDRGNTEAFF